The 6 T cell receptor beta chains in this list originate from one sample, sequenced in a study of identical twins. TCRdb ran MiXCR on the 5' RACE reads and lists one entry per CDR3 protein. The sample records approximately 500,000 distinct CDR3 sequences, 13% to 15% being singletons. These data were also filed under a second study, of yellow fever vaccine responses in identical twins.

The sample taken for sequencing was CD4+ T cells sorted from blood. Every receptor here comes from a woman under 30 in good health.

This clonotype appeared many times. The chain couples TRBV5-1 to TRBJ2-3; tentative D call: TRBD2 (5 bases). CDR1 and CDR2 from the germline V gene are SGHRS and YFSETQ. The CDR3 consists of 17 residues. V was trimmed by 5 bases and J by 1 base, leaving 20 bases between them. DNA for the CDR3: TGCGCCAGCAGTCTATTACGTGAGACTAAGGGCACAGATACGCAGTATTTT. Residues: CASSLLRETKGTDTQYF.

This chain links TRBV12-3 or TRBV12-4 with TRBJ2-6; no definite D call. With 5 bases removed from V and 5 bases from J, the gap between germline ends came to 13 bases. The CDR3 consists of 15 residues. CDR3 amino acids: CASSEHLGRANVLTF. In nucleotides, the CDR3 is TGTGCCAGCAGTGAGCACCTAGGTCGGGCCAACGTCCTGACTTTC.

This clonotype turned up a few times. This chain joins TRBV3-1 and TRBJ2-5, with D maybe TRBD2 (6 bases). The germline CDR1 and CDR2 sequences are LGHDT and YNNKEL (reference sequence). V lost 2 bases to trimming and J lost 4 bases, with 23 bases between them. The CDR3 contains 18 residues. DNA of the CDR3: TGTGCCAGCAGCCAAAACCCCACCGGGGGAGCGGTCGGAGAGACCCAGTACTTC. Translating it yields CASSQNPTGGAVGETQYF.

The V and J genes are TRBV28 and TRBJ2-7; D might be TRBD1 (6 bases). The CDR3 sequence is 13 residues long. Germline V gives CDR1 MDHEN, CDR2 SYDVKM. Trimming stripped 6 bases from V and 1 base from J, with 10 bases between. This CDR3 reads CASRKGTSYEQYV. CDR3 sequence (DNA): TGTGCCAGCAGGAAGGGGACATCCTACGAGCAGTACGTC.

This clonotype occurred a few times. The chain employs TRBV5-1 and TRBJ2-1; the D is unclear. Germline lookup yields CDR1 SGHRS and CDR2 YFSETQ. Trimming stripped 4 bases from V and 1 base from J, with 15 bases between. The CDR3 runs 16 residues. Here the CDR3 reads CASSGSARNSYNEQFF. Written as DNA, the CDR3 is TGCGCCAGCAGCGGATCAGCGAGAAATTCCTACAATGAGCAGTTCTTC.

The chain employs TRBV7-8 and TRBJ2-3; 13 nucleotides align to TRBD2. V was clipped by 6 bases and J by 0 bases; unmatched bases: 3. The CDR3 length is 16 residues. Germline CDR1 reads SGHVS; CDR2 reads FQNEAQ. This CDR3 reads CASRLAGGISTDTQYF. CDR3 in DNA: TGTGCCAGCAGACTAGCGGGAGGGATTAGCACAGATACGCAGTATTTT.